One sample yielded the 7 T cell receptor beta chains listed below, sequenced in a study of blood T cells in healthy people across ages. A second 7 to 11 cycle PCR used barcoded and J-beta primers. TCRdb re-analysed the 5' RACE reads in MiXCR, keeping a single row per CDR3 protein. Of 700,000 or so distinct CDR3 sequences in the sample, about 20% were seen once. Sequenced material: blood. These receptors were taken from a man between 65 and 85 years old in good health.

Only a few counts were recorded for this clonotype. V usage is TRBV7-9 and J usage is TRBJ2-5; perhaps TRBD1 as D (6 bases). CDR1 SEHNR and CDR2 FQNEAQ come from the germline V gene (reference sequence). The germline V and J ends were trimmed by 4 bases and 3 bases, with 18 bases remaining between them. CDR3 length: 16 amino acids. In DNA form, the CDR3 reads TGTGCCAGCAGCTCCCCCCATGGACAGCCGAAAGAGACCCAGTACTTC. Its protein is CASSSPHGQPKETQYF.

This clonotype has a handful of counts. This chain connects TRBV29-1 to TRBJ2-5; TRBD1 aligns across 7 bases. Germline CDR1 SQVTM, CDR2 ANQGSEA. CDR3 length equals 13 residues. Trimming removed 7 bases from V and 1 base from J; junction bases left unmatched: 6. The CDR3 protein is CSAQGQTQETQYF. The CDR3 nucleotides are TGCAGCGCCCAGGGACAGACCCAAGAGACCCAGTACTTC. The variable domain in full, with the rest retrieved from reference TRBV29-1 and TRBJ2-5, is SAVISQKPSRDICQRGTSLTIQCQVDSQVTMMFWYRQQPGQSLTLIATANQGSEATYESGFVIDKFPISRPNLTFSTLTVSNMSPEDSSIYLCSAQGQTQETQYFGPGTRLLVL.

Here the CDR3 DNA reads TGTGCCAGCGGGGGAAGTGGCTACGAGCAGTACTTC. It specifies CASGGSGYEQYF. This chain uses TRBV6-6 with TRBJ2-7; D could derive from TRBD1 or TRBD2 (5 bases each). Germline CDR1 MNHNY, CDR2 SVGAGI (reference sequence). The CDR3 contains 12 residues. Trimming shortened V by 8 bases and J by 3 bases, and 11 bases separated the two germline ends.

V gene TRBV28 combines with J gene TRBJ1-2, with D possibly being TRBD1 (5 bases). Per the germline V gene, CDR1 is MDHEN and CDR2 is SYDVKM. The CDR3 spans 15 residues. Trimming removed 5 bases from V and 2 bases from J, with 15 bases in between. Written as DNA, the CDR3 is TGTGCCAGCAGTACCTCCGGGACGGAGAACTATGGCTACACCTTC. It is translated as CASSTSGTENYGYTF.

This chain links TRBV7-2 with TRBJ2-1; TRBD2 matches 7 bases. Germline V gene lookup returns CDR1 SGHTA and CDR2 FQGNSA. V shed 1 base and J 6 bases; nucleotides not matched to a gene: 3. This CDR3 has 14 amino acids. The CDR3 sequence: CASSLEGGGNEQFF. The CDR3 nucleotides are TGTGCCAGCAGCTTAGAGGGCGGGGGCAATGAGCAGTTCTTC.

This clonotype was detected only a few times. CDR3 residues: CASSSRGQAEAFF. The CDR3, as DNA: TGCGCCAGCAGCTCTCGCGGTCAAGCCGAAGCTTTCTTT. The chain links TRBV5-1 to TRBJ1-1; D unclear. Germline CDR1 reads SGHRS; CDR2 reads YFSETQ. The CDR3 is made up of 13 amino acids. With 3 bases removed from V and 8 bases from J, the gap between germline ends came to 14 bases.

This clonotype was counted ten times or more. The V call is TRBV9, the J call TRBJ2-2; 8 nucleotides line up with TRBD1. The CDR3 length is 15 residues. The ends lost 4 bases at V and 2 bases at J; junction bases unmatched: 4. From germline, CDR1 is SGDLS and CDR2 YYNGEE. The DNA of the CDR3 is TGTGCCAGCAGCCCCAGGGGGCCTAACACCGGGGAGCTGTTTTTT. Its protein product is CASSPRGPNTGELFF.